This record concerns one T cell receptor (beta chain) sequence. Its antigen is still unknown. Looked up from germline, CDR1 is MNHEY and CDR2 is SVGAGI. V lost 5 bases to trimming and J lost 3 bases; unmatched junction nucleotides: 5. CDR3 length: 15 residues. This specimen belongs to a study of somatic mutations in cytotoxic T cells in rheumatoid arthritis. Study-level background: Certain V beta antibody-stained T-cell populations, V beta1+ cells sequenced for TCRB among them, were flow-sorted to nearly 100% purity.

Study results and caveats: For 8 of 65 patients, a single CD8+ clone accounted for more than 20% of CD8+ cells. Patients with rheumatoid arthritis, but not healthy controls, had CD8+ clonality that increased with age. There was no significant difference in CD8+ T-cell clonality between rheumatoid arthritis patients and age-matched healthy controls.

This table comes from immunoSEQ multiplex PCR, and its TCRdb copy is limited to in-frame clones, with some not included. The sample comprises 15,000 to 20,000 clones, about 80% of which are singletons, and roughly 9.8% rests with the top ten. The receptor's source is an adult with rheumatoid arthritis. The V call is TRBV6-5, the J call TRBJ2-2; 8 nucleotides line up with TRBD2. The source material was CD8+ T cells sorted from blood. CDR3 loop: CASSVGGADTGELFF. The DNA of the CDR3 is TGTGCCAGCAGTGTCGGGGGGGCGGACACCGGGGAGCTGTTTTTT.